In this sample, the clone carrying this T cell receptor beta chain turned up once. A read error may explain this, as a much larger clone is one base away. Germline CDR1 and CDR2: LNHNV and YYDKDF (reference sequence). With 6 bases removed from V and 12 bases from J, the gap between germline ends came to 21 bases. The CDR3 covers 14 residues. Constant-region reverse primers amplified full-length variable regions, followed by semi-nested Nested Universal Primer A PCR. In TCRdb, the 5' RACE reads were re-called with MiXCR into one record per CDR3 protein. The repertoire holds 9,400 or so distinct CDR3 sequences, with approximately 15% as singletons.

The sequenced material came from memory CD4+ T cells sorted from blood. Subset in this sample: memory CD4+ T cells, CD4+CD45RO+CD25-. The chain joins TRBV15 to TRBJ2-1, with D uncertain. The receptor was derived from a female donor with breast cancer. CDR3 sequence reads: CATSGFLLHDAQFF. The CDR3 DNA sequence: TGTGCCACCAGTGGCTTTCTACTACACGATGCGCAGTTCTTC.